The 9 T cell receptor beta chains given below trace back to one sample, sequenced in a study of blood T cell repertoires in COVID-19. The method was immunoSEQ multiplex PCR; TCRdb's version includes in-frame clones alone and lacks a portion of them. The sample yields some 270,000 clones, roughly 89% seen once. The specimen sequenced was peripheral blood. These receptors originate from a young man with acute or convalescent COVID-19.

The chain joins TRBV9 to TRBJ1-3, with unresolved D. Germline V gene lookup returns CDR1 SGDLS and CDR2 YYNGEE. With 3 bases removed from V and 0 bases from J, the gap between germline ends came to 10 bases. CDR3 length: 15 amino acids. CDR3 protein: CASSAQATSGNTIYF. CDR3 coding DNA: TGTGCCAGCAGCGCCCAAGCTACCTCTGGAAACACCATATATTTT.

V and J are TRBV28 and TRBJ2-3; 14 nucleotides line up with TRBD2. This CDR3 has 16 residues. The ends lost 4 bases at V and 6 bases at J; junction bases unmatched: 6. Germline V gene data show CDR1 as MDHEN and CDR2 as SYDVKM. The chain's CDR3 is CASSSGTSGSFDTQYF. CDR3 coding DNA: TGTGCCAGCAGTTCGGGGACTAGCGGGAGTTTCGATACGCAGTATTTT.

The chain carries TRBV19 and TRBJ1-5; 10 bases fit TRBD1. This CDR3 region has 14 residues. Trimming at V came to 9 bases and at J to 6 bases, leaving 8 bases not matched to a gene. CDR1 and CDR2 (germline): LNHDA, SQIVND (reference sequence). The DNA of the CDR3 is TGTGCCAGCTGGGACAGGGGTGGCGGTCAGCCCCAGCATTTT. Encoded protein: CASWDRGGGQPQHF.

The V and J genes are TRBV28 and TRBJ1-6; D ambiguous. V was clipped by 6 bases and J by 6 bases, with 15 bases between them. The V gene's germline CDR1 is MDHEN and CDR2 SYDVKM. The CDR3 is 15 residues long. In DNA form, the CDR3 reads TGTGCCAGCAGCCTAGGGAGACTGATTAATTCACCCCTCCACTTT. This sequence encodes CASSLGRLINSPLHF.

This chain connects TRBV20-1 to TRBJ1-5; D is ambiguous. CDR1 DFQATT and CDR2 SNEGSKA come from the germline V gene (reference sequence). This CDR3 has 11 residues. Trimming took off 3 bases at V and 9 bases at J, with 9 bases between the two ends. CDR3 nucleotide sequence: TGCAGTGCTAGTGGACTAGGGCCCCAGCATTTT. Its translation: CSASGLGPQHF.

V and J are TRBV11-2 and TRBJ1-6; no reliable D call. V was trimmed by 1 base and J by 6 bases, leaving 10 bases between them. Germline lookup yields CDR1 SGHAT and CDR2 FQNNGV. This CDR3 comprises 15 residues. The CDR3 DNA follows: TGTGCCAGCAGCTTAGTCAGAGGGTCTAATTCACCCCTCCACTTT. Translation gives CASSLVRGSNSPLHF.

The chain uses TRBV29-1 and TRBJ2-1, with D tentatively TRBD2 (6 bases). Between the trimmed V and J ends, which lost 3 bases and 3 bases, there was a span of 12 bases. The CDR3 sequence is 14 residues long. Germline CDR1 SQVTM, CDR2 ANQGSEA. CDR3 protein: CSVDEAGIYNEQFF. The CDR3 region has the DNA TGCAGCGTTGATGAGGCGGGAATCTACAATGAGCAGTTCTTC.

The rearrangement links TRBV9 to TRBJ2-3; tentative D call: TRBD2 (6 bases). Germline CDR1 SGDLS, CDR2 YYNGEE. The CDR3 loop spans 14 amino acids. Trimming removed 2 bases from V and 4 bases from J, with 11 bases in between. CDR3 DNA sequence: TGTGCCAGCAGCGTTGATTGGGGGGCAGATACGCAGTATTTT. It is translated as CASSVDWGADTQYF.

This clone has just a few counts. This rearrangement joins TRBV11-2 to TRBJ2-7; TRBD1 might be the D (6 bases). The CDR3 loop spans 15 amino acids. In germline, CDR1 is SGHAT, CDR2 FQNNGV. Trimming took 5 bases from V and 5 from J, leaving 19 bases between them. CDR3 nucleotide sequence: TGTGCCAGCAGCCCGATACAGGGATTGTCACACGAGCAGTACTTC. Amino acid sequence: CASSPIQGLSHEQYF.